This T cell receptor (beta chain) was profiled in a study of cytomegalovirus exposure and HLA in healthy donors. Study information: In an early release, HLA-typed donors contributed 90 million or so unique TCR sequences.

Vbeta (60) and Jbeta (13) primers were used in the PCR. The table came from immunoSEQ multiplex PCR; TCRdb's copy has only in-frame clones and leaves some out. The table lists 160,000 or so clones, 70% of them singletons. Germline V CDR1 and CDR2: SGHRS, YFSETQ. The length of the CDR3 is 14 residues. V lost 0 bases, J lost 6 bases, and 4 bases stayed unmatched. This chain joins TRBV5-1 and TRBJ2-7, with TRBD1 matching 9 bases. The TCR sequence derives from a man younger than 35 in good health and CMV-seropositive. Sequencing used PBMCs. The CDR3 DNA reads TGCGCCAGCAGCTTGGGGGGACAGGGACTCGAGCAGTACGTC. The encoded protein is CASSLGGQGLEQYV.